Shown below are 27 T cell receptor beta chains from a single sample sequenced in a study of blood T cell repertoires in COVID-19. Here immunoSEQ multiplex PCR was the method, and the copy in TCRdb shows in-frame clones only, minus some. Of 15,000 to 20,000 clones in the sample, about 91% were seen once. Sequencing was done on a sample of peripheral blood. Receptors originate from a man between 60 and 75 years old with active COVID-19.

This sequence joins TRBV11-3 and TRBJ2-2, with 8 bases lining up with TRBD2. Germline CDR1 and CDR2: SGHNT and YENEEA. The CDR3 totals 17 residues. Unmatched junction bases numbered 6, after V lost 2 bases and J lost 1 base. The DNA for the CDR3 is TGTGCCAGCAGCTTAAGCGGGCTAGCGGGGAACACCGGGGAGCTGTTTTTT. As protein: CASSLSGLAGNTGELFF.

V is TRBV5-1 and J is TRBJ2-3; possibly TRBD2 for D (6 bases). This CDR3 has 14 residues. Deletions cut 4 bases from V and 0 bases from J, with 9 bases between. Germline CDR1 is SGHRS and CDR2 is YFSETQ. This CDR3 is CASSRGTSTDTQYF. DNA of the CDR3: TGCGCCAGCAGCCGTGGGACTAGCACAGATACGCAGTATTTT.

This clone was counted a few times. V gene TRBV11-2 combines with J gene TRBJ2-3, with D possibly being TRBD2 (7 bases). V lost 5 bases to trimming and J lost 4 bases, with 13 bases between them. The CDR3 extends over 14 amino acids. Germline values: CDR1 SGHAT, CDR2 FQNNGV. In DNA form, the CDR3 reads TGTGCCAGCAGCCGAGGGGGGGTGGCAGATACGCAGTATTTT. Translation: CASSRGGVADTQYF.

The rearrangement links TRBV7-9 to TRBJ2-5; the D gene is possibly TRBD2 (5 bases). Per germline, CDR1 SEHNR and CDR2 FQNEAQ (reference sequence). Trimming took 2 bases from V and 1 from J, leaving 8 bases between them. The CDR3 totals 14 residues. The CDR3 here is CASSLSGSQETQYF. The CDR3 nucleotides read TGTGCCAGCAGCTTAAGCGGCAGCCAAGAGACCCAGTACTTC.

The rearrangement links TRBV11-3 to TRBJ1-4; 10 nucleotides match TRBD1. The germline V gene encodes CDR1 SGHNT and CDR2 YENEEA. The CDR3 loop spans 14 amino acids. V lost 5 bases, J lost 7 bases, and 4 bases stayed unmatched. The CDR3 nucleotides read TGTGCCAGCAGCGCCGACAGGGGGCGTGAAAAACTGTTTTTT. It yields the protein CASSADRGREKLFF.

The chain recombines TRBV18 with TRBJ2-3, with 9 nucleotides matching TRBD2. Germline V gene sequence: CDR1 KGHSH, CDR2 LQKENI. Germline trimming cut 4 bases from V and 4 bases from J; bases unmatched to any gene: 0. The CDR3 is 13 amino acids. In DNA, the CDR3 is TGTGCCAGCTCACGCGGGGGGGCAGATACGCAGTATTTT. It yields the protein CASSRGGADTQYF.

This sequence joins TRBV7-9 and TRBJ2-1, with 8 positions matching TRBD2. The V gene end was trimmed by 0 bases and the J gene end by 14 bases; junction bases not matched to a gene: 15. The germline V gene encodes CDR1 SEHNR and CDR2 FQNEAQ (reference sequence). The CDR3 is made up of 16 amino acids. Here the CDR3 reads CASSLAPGRGVLKKFF. CDR3 DNA: TGTGCCAGCAGCTTAGCCCCGGGGCGGGGGGTCCTTAAGAAGTTCTTC.

This chain links TRBV14 with TRBJ2-5; 8 bases map to TRBD2. Germline loops: CDR1 SGHDN, CDR2 FVKESK. With 4 bases clipped from V and 5 bases from J, the junction kept 3 bases outside the gene matches. CDR3 size: 13 residues. This chain's CDR3 is CASSLSGDETQYF. The CDR3 DNA follows: TGTGCCAGCAGCCTTAGCGGGGATGAGACCCAGTACTTC. The full variable domain, rest sourced from reference TRBV14 and TRBJ2-5, is EAGVTQFPSHSVIEKGQTVTLRCDPISGHDNLYWYRRVMGKEIKFLLHFVKESKQDESGMPNNRFLAERTGGTYSTLKVQPAELEDSGVYFCASSLSGDETQYFGPGTRLLVL.

The V and J genes are TRBV28 and TRBJ1-5; the match to TRBD1 covers 7 bases. J gave up 5 bases and V 3 bases, and 16 bases lay outside the gene matches. The length of the CDR3 is 18 residues. Germline V gene lookup returns CDR1 MDHEN and CDR2 SYDVKM. CDR3 in amino acids: CASSFGPWRDRVHQPQHF. In nucleotides, the CDR3 is TGTGCCAGCAGTTTCGGGCCTTGGAGAGACAGGGTCCATCAGCCCCAGCATTTT. The whole variable domain, filled in from reference TRBV28 and TRBJ1-5, reads DVKVTQSSRYLVKRTGEKVFLECVQDMDHENMFWYRQDPGLGLRLIYFSYDVKMKEKGDIPEGYSVSREKKERFSLILESASTNQTSMYLCASSFGPWRDRVHQPQHFGDGTRLSIL.

The chain is built from TRBV30 and TRBJ2-6; 7 positions agree with TRBD2. Germline V CDR1 and CDR2: GTSNPN, SVGIG (reference sequence). The CDR3 extends over 18 amino acids. The V and J ends lost 1 base and 0 bases, in that order; junction bases with no gene match: 9. The DNA for the CDR3 is TGTGCCTGGAGTGGGGACTATCTCCAGAGCTCTGGGGCCAACGTCCTGACTTTC. Its protein product is CAWSGDYLQSSGANVLTF.

V usage is TRBV2 and J usage is TRBJ2-5, with 12 positions matching TRBD2. Germline CDR1 reads SNHLY; CDR2 reads FYNNEI. The CDR3 consists of 16 residues. The trim removed 6 bases at V and 4 bases at J, leaving 9 bases unmatched. This chain's CDR3 is CASSATSGGMAETQYF. CDR3 bases: TGTGCCAGCAGCGCGACTAGCGGGGGCATGGCAGAGACCCAGTACTTC. Complete variable domain (other parts from reference TRBV2 and TRBJ2-5): EPEVTQTPSHQVTQMGQEVILRCVPISNHLYFYWYRQILGQKVEFLVSFYNNEISEKSEIFDDQFSVERPDGSNFTLKIRSTKLEDSAMYFCASSATSGGMAETQYFGPGTRLLVL.

The chain couples TRBV24-1 to TRBJ2-1; D might be TRBD1 (6 bases). V was pared by 1 base and J by 0 bases, with 12 bases between. Per the germline V gene, CDR1 is KGHDR and CDR2 is SFDVKD. This CDR3 contains 17 residues. The CDR3: CATSDFGGSSSYNEQFF. The DNA for the CDR3 is TGTGCCACCAGTGATTTTGGGGGCAGTAGCTCCTACAATGAGCAGTTCTTC.

The J gene is TRBJ1-6, the V gene TRBV5-1; D gene unclear. From germline, CDR1 is SGHRS and CDR2 YFSETQ. Trimming removed 4 bases at V and 5 bases at J, with 7 bases between. This CDR3 is 13 amino acids long. The CDR3: CASSREHNSPLHF. CDR3 DNA: TGCGCCAGCAGCAGGGAGCATAATTCACCCCTCCACTTT.

This chain connects TRBV5-6 to TRBJ2-3; 10 nucleotides agree with TRBD2. Per the germline V gene, CDR1 is SGHDT and CDR2 is YYEEEE. The CDR3 is 16 amino acids. Germline trimming cut 1 base from V and 2 bases from J; bases unmatched to any gene: 4. CDR3 sequence reads: CASSLPLAGDTDTQYF. In DNA, the CDR3 is TGTGCCAGCAGCTTGCCCCTAGCGGGGGACACAGATACGCAGTATTTT.

This clone was seen a few times. The chain employs TRBV6-5 and TRBJ1-5, with 7 bases identical to TRBD1. The CDR3 is 12 residues long. Germline CDR1 MNHEY, CDR2 SVGAGI. Unmatched junction bases numbered 0, after V lost 6 bases and J lost 4 bases. DNA of the CDR3: TGTGCCAGCAGGGGACAGAATCAGCCCCAGCATTTT. Its protein is CASRGQNQPQHF.

The J gene is TRBJ2-7, the V gene TRBV25-1, with 9 bases that match TRBD2. Losses at the gene ends were 2 bases for V and 8 bases for J; bases not matched to a gene: 4. The CDR3 is 13 residues long. CDR1 and CDR2 from the germline V gene are MGHDK and SYGVNS. The CDR3 spells CASSEAGGPKQYF. The DNA for the CDR3 is TGTGCCAGCAGTGAAGCGGGAGGGCCTAAGCAGTACTTC.

The gene calls are TRBV6-2 or TRBV6-3 and TRBJ2-3, with 7 bases identical to TRBD2. CDR3 length: 16 residues. Looked up from germline, CDR1 is MNHEY and CDR2 is SVGEGT. V lost 5 bases, J lost 5 bases, and 13 bases stayed unmatched. The CDR3 DNA sequence: TGTGCCAGCAGTACCGGGACTACGTCCGAACAAGATACGCAGTATTTT. This codes for CASSTGTTSEQDTQYF.

The chain uses TRBV19 and TRBJ2-2; D possibly corresponds to TRBD2 (5 bases). CDR1 and CDR2 (germline): LNHDA, SQIVND (reference sequence). Trimming cost V 6 bases and J 7 bases, with 15 bases left between them. This CDR3 has 14 residues. CDR3 amino acids: CASRQSLEGGELFF. CDR3 coding DNA: TGTGCCAGTAGGCAGTCCCTAGAGGGCGGGGAGCTGTTTTTT.

The chain is built from TRBV11-2 and TRBJ1-1, with a weak D call TRBD1 (5 bases). The germline CDR1 and CDR2 sequences are SGHAT and FQNNGV. The CDR3 contains 15 residues. Deletions cut 5 bases from V and 3 bases from J, with 16 bases between. In nucleotides, the CDR3 is TGTGCCAGCAGCCCCAGGAGGGGTTCGCACACTGAAGCTTTCTTT. Protein: CASSPRRGSHTEAFF.

The chain recombines TRBV6-1 with TRBJ2-7; 10 bases align to TRBD2. The V gene end was trimmed by 4 bases and the J gene end by 5 bases; junction bases not matched to a gene: 11. Germline V gene data show CDR1 as MNHNS and CDR2 as SASEGT. The CDR3 runs to 16 residues. In DNA, the CDR3 is TGTGCCAGCAGTGCCCGGGGAGCGGGGGGGCCCCACGAGCAGTACTTC. Translated, it gives CASSARGAGGPHEQYF.

The chain is built from TRBV4-2 and TRBJ1-3; D ambiguous. Trimming left V 0 bases short and J 0 bases short, with 12 bases between. CDR1 is LGHNA and CDR2 is YNFKEQ in the germline V gene. This CDR3 has 17 amino acids. The CDR3, as DNA: TGTGCCAGCAGCCAAGATTCAAGATCGGTCTCTGGAAACACCATATATTTT. This sequence encodes CASSQDSRSVSGNTIYF.

The chain is built from TRBV9 and TRBJ2-1; 10 positions agree with TRBD2. This CDR3 contains 16 residues. V shed 1 base and J 4 bases; nucleotides not matched to a gene: 5. CDR1 SGDLS and CDR2 YYNGEE come from the germline V gene. CDR3 in amino acids: CASSVFRTSGYNEQFF. The CDR3 nucleotides are TGTGCCAGCAGCGTATTTAGGACTAGCGGTTACAATGAGCAGTTCTTC.

A note on this clone: At one end the junction does not follow the germline gene, possibly because of a read error. The genes are TRBV3-1 (or the pseudogene TRBV3-2) and TRBJ2-7; 11 nucleotides line up with TRBD1. Germline CDR1 and CDR2: LGHDT and YNNKEL (reference sequence). This CDR3 has 15 amino acids. As DNA, the CDR3 is TGTGCCGGCAGCCAACAACCCGGGACAGGGGGCGAGCAGTACTTC. Protein product: CAGSQQPGTGGEQYF.

CDR3 sequence (DNA): TGTGCTAGTGGTTCGAACCCAGGCCCCGAAGCTTTCTTT. Its translation is CASGSNPGPEAFF. The chain carries TRBV12-5 and TRBJ1-1; D unclear. Trimming took off 4 bases at V and 8 bases at J, with 14 bases between the two ends. Germline V gene data show CDR1 as LGHNT and CDR2 as FRNRAP. CDR3 length equals 13 residues.

As for this clone: Its ends do not fully match the called genes, so a read error is possible. The rearrangement links TRBV7-7 to TRBJ2-3; D remains ambiguous. Per germline, CDR1 SSHAT and CDR2 FNYEAQ (reference sequence). The CDR3 has 13 amino acids. The DNA of the CDR3 is TGTGCTAGCAGCCCCACGGGCACAGATACGCAGTATTTT. Protein: CASSPTGTDTQYF.

This chain connects TRBV30 to TRBJ2-7, with TRBD1 identical over 7 bases. Per germline, CDR1 GTSNPN and CDR2 SVGIG (reference sequence). The CDR3 sequence is 13 residues long. V lost 3 bases, J lost 0 bases, and 2 bases stayed unmatched. CDR3 region: CAWSRDSSYEQYF. Here the CDR3 DNA reads TGTGCCTGGAGCCGGGACAGCTCCTACGAGCAGTACTTC.

This sequence joins TRBV9 and TRBJ2-2; D gene unclear. Between the trimmed V and J ends, which lost 3 bases and 5 bases, there was a span of 5 bases. This CDR3 comprises 12 residues. CDR1 is SGDLS, CDR2 YYNGEE, per germline. CDR3 DNA: TGTGCCAGCAGCGAAACAACCGGGGAGCTGTTTTTT. Amino acid sequence: CASSETTGELFF.